This record covers a single T cell receptor (beta chain). Its antigen is as yet unknown. The PCR made use of 60 Vbeta and 13 Jbeta primers. Sequencing used immunoSEQ multiplex PCR; TCRdb keeps in-frame clones, though not all of them. The repertoire holds 100,000 or so clones, with 60% to 85% as singletons. The source of the sample is a study of cytomegalovirus exposure and HLA in healthy donors. General study results and limits: Earlier analysis yielded a pattern in which most TCR beta V segments were productive about 90% or about 30% of the time.

With 2 bases clipped from V and 0 bases from J, the junction kept 7 bases outside the gene matches. Germline V CDR1 and CDR2: SGHNT, YYREEE (reference sequence). CDR3 length: 18 amino acids. The receptor was derived from a man aged 45-65 years in good health and CMV-seronegative. The sequencing sample was made of PBMCs. The chain carries TRBV5-4 and TRBJ2-7; 14 positions match TRBD2. Written as DNA, the CDR3 is TGTGCCAGCAGCTTTAAAGTGGGGACTAGCGGGAGCTCCTACGAGCAGTACTTC. Its protein product is CASSFKVGTSGSSYEQYF.